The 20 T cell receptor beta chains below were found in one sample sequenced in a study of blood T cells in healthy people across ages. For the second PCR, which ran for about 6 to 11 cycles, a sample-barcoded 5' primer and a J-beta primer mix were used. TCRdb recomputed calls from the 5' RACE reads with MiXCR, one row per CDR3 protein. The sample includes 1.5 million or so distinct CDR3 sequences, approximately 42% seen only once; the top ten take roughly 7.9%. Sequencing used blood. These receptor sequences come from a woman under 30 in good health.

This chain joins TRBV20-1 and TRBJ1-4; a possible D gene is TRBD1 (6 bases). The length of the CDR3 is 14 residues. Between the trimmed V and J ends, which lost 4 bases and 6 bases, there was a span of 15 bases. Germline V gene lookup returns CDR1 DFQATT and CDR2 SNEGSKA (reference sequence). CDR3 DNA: TGCAGTGCTACCCCCGGGACATTTTATGAAAAACTGTTTTTT. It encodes CSATPGTFYEKLFF.

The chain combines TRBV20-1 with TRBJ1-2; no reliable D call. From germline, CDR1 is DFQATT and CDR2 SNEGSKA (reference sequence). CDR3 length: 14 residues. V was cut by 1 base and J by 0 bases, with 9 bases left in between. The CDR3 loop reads CSARVGSSNYGYTF. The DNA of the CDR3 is TGCAGTGCTAGAGTAGGTTCCTCTAACTATGGCTACACCTTC.

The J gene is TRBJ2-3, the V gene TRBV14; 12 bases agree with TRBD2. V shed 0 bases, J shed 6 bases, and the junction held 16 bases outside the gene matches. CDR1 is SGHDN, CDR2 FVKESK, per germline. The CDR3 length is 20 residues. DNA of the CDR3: TGTGCCAGCAGCCAAGATAGCCTAGCGGGAGGGCCGACCTGGCCCGATACGCAGTATTTT. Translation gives CASSQDSLAGGPTWPDTQYF.

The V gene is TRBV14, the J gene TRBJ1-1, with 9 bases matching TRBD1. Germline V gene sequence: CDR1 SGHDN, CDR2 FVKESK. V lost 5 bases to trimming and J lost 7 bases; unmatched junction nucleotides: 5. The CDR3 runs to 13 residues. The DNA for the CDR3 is TGTGCCAGCAGCACGGACAGGGGTGGTGAAGCTTTCTTT. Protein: CASSTDRGGEAFF.

CDR3: CASSEDRGYTEAFF. CDR3 bases: TGCGCCAGCAGCGAGGACAGGGGGTACACTGAAGCTTTCTTT. The chain combines TRBV5-1 with TRBJ1-1; 10 bases align to TRBD1. The CDR3 consists of 14 residues. The J segment lost 3 bases and the V segment lost 4 bases, leaving 3 bases of the junction unmatched. CDR1 and CDR2 (germline): SGHRS, YFSETQ.

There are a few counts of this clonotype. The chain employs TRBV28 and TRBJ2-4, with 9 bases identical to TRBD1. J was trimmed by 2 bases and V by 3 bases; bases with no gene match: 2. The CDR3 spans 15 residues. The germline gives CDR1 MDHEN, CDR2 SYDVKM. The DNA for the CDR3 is TGTGCCAGCAGTTTGAACAGGGGGCCCAAAAACATTCAGTACTTC. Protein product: CASSLNRGPKNIQYF.

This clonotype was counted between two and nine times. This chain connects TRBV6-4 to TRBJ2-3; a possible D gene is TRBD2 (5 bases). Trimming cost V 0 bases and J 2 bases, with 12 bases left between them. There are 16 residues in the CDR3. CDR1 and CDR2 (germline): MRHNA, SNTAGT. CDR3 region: CASSDSSGFLTDTQYF. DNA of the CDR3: TGTGCCAGCAGTGACTCGAGCGGTTTCCTCACAGATACGCAGTATTTT.

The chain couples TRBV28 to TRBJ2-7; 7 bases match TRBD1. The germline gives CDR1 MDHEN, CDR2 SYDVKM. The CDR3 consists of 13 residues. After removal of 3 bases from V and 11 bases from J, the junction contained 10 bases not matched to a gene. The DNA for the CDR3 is TGTGCCAGCAGTTTGCTACGACAGGGACCGGAGTACTTC. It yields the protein CASSLLRQGPEYF.

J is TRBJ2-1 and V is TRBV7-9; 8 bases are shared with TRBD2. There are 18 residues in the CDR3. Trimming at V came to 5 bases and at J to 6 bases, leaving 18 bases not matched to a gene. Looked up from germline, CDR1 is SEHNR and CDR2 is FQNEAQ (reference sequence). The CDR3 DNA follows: TGTGCCAGCAGCCCGCCGACTAGCGCCTATACCTTAAGCAATGAGCAGTTCTTC. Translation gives CASSPPTSAYTLSNEQFF.

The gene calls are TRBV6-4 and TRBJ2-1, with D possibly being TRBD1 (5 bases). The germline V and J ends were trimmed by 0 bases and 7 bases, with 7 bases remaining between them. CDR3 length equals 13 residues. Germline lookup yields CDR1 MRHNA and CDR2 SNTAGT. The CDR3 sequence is CASSDSNRNEQFF. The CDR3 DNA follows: TGTGCCAGCAGTGACTCGAACAGGAATGAGCAGTTCTTC.

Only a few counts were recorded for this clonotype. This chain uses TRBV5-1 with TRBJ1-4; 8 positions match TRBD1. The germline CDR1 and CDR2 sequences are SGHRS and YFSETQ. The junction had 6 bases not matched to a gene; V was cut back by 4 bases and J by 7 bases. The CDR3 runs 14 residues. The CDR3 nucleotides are TGCGCCAGCAGCCCGAGACAGGGGCTTGAAAAACTGTTTTTT. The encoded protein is CASSPRQGLEKLFF.

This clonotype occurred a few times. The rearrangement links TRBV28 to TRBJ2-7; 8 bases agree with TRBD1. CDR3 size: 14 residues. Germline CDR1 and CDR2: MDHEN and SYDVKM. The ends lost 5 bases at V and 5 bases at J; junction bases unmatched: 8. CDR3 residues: CASSPGGAVNEQYF. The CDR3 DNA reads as TGTGCCAGCAGTCCAGGGGGCGCTGTCAACGAGCAGTACTTC.

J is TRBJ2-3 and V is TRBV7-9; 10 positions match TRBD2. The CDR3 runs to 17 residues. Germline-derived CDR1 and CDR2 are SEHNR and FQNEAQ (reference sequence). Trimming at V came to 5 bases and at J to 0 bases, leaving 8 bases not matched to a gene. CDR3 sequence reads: CASSPPAAGGSTDTQYF. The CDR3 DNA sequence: TGTGCCAGCAGCCCCCCAGCAGCGGGAGGGAGCACAGATACGCAGTATTTT.

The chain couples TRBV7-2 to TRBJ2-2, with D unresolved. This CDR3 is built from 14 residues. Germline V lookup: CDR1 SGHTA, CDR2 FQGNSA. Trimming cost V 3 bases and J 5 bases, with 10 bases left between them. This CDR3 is CASSLSYGTGELFF. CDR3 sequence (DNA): TGTGCCAGCAGCTTGTCATATGGGACCGGGGAGCTGTTTTTT.

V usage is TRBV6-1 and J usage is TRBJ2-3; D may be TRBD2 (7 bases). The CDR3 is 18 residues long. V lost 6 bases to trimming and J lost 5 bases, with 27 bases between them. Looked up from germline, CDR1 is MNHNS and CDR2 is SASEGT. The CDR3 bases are TGTGCCAGCAGCTCCCGAAGGGGATGGGGGGGCATAGAAGATACGCAGTATTTT. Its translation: CASSSRRGWGGIEDTQYF.

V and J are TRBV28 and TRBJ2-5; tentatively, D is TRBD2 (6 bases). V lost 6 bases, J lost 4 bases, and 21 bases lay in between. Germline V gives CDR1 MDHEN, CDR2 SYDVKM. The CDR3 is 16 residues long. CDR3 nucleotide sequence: TGTGCCAGCAGGCGGGCTGGAGGGAGTTCGAGAGAGACCCAGTACTTC. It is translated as CASRRAGGSSRETQYF.

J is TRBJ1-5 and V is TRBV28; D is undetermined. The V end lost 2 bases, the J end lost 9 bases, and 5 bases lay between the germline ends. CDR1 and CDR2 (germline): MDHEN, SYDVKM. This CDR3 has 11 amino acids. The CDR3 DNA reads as TGTGCCAGCAGTTTAATAGGGCCCCAGCATTTT. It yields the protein CASSLIGPQHF.

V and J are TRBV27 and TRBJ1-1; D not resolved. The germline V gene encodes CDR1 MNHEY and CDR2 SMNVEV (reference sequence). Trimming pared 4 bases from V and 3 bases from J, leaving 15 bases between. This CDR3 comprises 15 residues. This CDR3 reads CASSSQPDWDTEAFF. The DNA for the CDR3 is TGTGCCAGCAGTTCACAACCAGACTGGGACACTGAAGCTTTCTTT.

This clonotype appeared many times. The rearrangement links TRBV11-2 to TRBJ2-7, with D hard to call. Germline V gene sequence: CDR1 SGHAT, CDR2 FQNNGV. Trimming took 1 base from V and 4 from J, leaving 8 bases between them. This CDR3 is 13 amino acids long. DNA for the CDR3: TGTGCCAGCAGCTTAGCCCCCCTGTACGAGCAGTACTTC. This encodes CASSLAPLYEQYF.

The CDR3 DNA sequence: TGTGCCAGCAGTTACTCTTGGGGGGGCGAGAAGACCCAGTACTTC. It translates to CASSYSWGGEKTQYF. The chain links TRBV6-6 to TRBJ2-5; weak D call: TRBD2 (7 bases). Deletions cut 0 bases from V and 6 bases from J, with 14 bases between. CDR3 length: 15 residues. Germline V gene lookup returns CDR1 MNHNY and CDR2 SVGAGI (reference sequence).